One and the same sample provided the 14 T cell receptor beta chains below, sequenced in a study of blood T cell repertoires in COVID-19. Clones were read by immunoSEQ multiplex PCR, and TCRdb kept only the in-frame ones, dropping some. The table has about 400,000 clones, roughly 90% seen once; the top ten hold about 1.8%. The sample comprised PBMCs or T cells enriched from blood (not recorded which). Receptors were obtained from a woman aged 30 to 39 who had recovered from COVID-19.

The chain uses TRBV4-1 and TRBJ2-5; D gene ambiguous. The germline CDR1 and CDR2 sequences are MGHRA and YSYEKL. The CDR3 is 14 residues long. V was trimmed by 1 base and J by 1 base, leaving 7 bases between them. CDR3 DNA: TGCGCCAGCAGCCAAGTCAAATTCCAAGAGACCCAGTACTTC. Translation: CASSQVKFQETQYF.

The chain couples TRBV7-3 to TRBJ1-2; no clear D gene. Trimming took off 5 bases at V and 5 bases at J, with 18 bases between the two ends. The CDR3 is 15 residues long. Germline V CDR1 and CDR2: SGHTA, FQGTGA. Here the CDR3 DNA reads TGTGCCAGCAGCCCCGCCCCGGGAGGAGGTTATGGCTACACCTTC. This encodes CASSPAPGGGYGYTF. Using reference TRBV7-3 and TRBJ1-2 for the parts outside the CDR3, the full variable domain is GAGVSQTPSNKVTEKGKYVELRCDPISGHTALYWYRQSLGQGPEFLIYFQGTGAADDSGLPNDRFFAVRPEGSVSTLKIQRTERGDSAVYLCASSPAPGGGYGYTFGSGTRLTVV.

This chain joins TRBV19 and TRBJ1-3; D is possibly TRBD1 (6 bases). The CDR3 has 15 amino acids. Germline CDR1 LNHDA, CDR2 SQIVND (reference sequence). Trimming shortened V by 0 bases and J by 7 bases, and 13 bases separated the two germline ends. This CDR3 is CASSIDSAGANTIYF. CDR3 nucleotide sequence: TGTGCCAGTAGTATAGATTCGGCAGGGGCGAACACCATATATTTT. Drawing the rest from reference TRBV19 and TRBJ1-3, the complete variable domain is DGGITQSPKYLFRKEGQNVTLSCEQNLNHDAMYWYRQDPGQGLRLIYYSQIVNDFQKGDIAEGYSVSREKKESFPLTVTSAQKNPTAFYLCASSIDSAGANTIYFGEGSWLTVV.

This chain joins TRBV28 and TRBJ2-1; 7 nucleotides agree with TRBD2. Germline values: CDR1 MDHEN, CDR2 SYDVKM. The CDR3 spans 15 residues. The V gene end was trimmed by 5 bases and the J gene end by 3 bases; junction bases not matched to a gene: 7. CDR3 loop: CASSVGLADYNEQFF. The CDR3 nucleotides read TGTGCCAGCAGTGTGGGCCTAGCGGACTACAATGAGCAGTTCTTC.

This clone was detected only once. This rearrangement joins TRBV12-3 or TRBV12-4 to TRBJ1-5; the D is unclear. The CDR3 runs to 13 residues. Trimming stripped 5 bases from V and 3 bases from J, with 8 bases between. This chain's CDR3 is CASSRRLNQPQHF. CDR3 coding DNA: TGTGCCAGCAGTCGGAGGCTCAATCAGCCCCAGCATTTT.

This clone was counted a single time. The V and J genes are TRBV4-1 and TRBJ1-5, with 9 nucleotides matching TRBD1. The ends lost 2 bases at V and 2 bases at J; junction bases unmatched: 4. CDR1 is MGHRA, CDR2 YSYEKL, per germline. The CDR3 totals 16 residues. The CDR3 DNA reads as TGCGCCAGCAGCCAAACACAGGGGGCACGCAATCAGCCCCAGCATTTT. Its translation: CASSQTQGARNQPQHF.

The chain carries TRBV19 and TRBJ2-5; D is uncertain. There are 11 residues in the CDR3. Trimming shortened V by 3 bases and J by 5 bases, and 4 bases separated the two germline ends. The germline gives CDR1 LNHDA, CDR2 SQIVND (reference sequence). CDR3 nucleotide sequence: TGTGCCAGTAGTATCCGGGAGACCCAGTACTTC. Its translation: CASSIRETQYF.

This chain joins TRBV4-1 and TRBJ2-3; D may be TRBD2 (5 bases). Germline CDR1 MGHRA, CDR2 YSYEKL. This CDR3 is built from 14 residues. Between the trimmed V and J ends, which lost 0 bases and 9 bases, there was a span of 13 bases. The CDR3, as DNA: TGCGCCAGCAGCCAAGATAACCCCTGGAGGACGCAGTATTTT. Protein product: CASSQDNPWRTQYF.

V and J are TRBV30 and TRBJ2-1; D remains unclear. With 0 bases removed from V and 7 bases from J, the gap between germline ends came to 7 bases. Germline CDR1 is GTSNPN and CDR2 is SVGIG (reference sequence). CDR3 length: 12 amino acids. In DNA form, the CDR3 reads TGTGCCTGGAGTGTACTGCGGAATGAGCAGTTCTTC. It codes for CAWSVLRNEQFF.

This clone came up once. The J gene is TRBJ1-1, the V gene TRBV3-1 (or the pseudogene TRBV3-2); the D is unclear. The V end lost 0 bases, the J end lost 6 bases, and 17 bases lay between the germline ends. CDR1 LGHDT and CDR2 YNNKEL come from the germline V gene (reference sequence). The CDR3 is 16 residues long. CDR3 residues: CASSQDWRGTRAEAFF. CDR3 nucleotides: TGTGCCAGCAGCCAAGATTGGCGGGGAACTAGGGCTGAAGCTTTCTTT.

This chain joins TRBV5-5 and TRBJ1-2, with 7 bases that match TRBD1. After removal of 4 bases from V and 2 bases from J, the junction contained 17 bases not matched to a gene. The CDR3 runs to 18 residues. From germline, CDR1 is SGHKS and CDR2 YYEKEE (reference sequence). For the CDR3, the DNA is TGTGCCAGCAGCACCATCATTAGCGACAGGGTAGTAAACTATGGCTACACCTTC. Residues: CASSTIISDRVVNYGYTF.

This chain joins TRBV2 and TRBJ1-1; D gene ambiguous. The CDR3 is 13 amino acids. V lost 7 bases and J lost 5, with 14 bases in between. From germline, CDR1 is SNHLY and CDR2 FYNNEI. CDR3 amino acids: CASTGFRRTEAFF. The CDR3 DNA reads TGTGCCAGCACCGGGTTTAGGAGAACTGAAGCTTTCTTT.

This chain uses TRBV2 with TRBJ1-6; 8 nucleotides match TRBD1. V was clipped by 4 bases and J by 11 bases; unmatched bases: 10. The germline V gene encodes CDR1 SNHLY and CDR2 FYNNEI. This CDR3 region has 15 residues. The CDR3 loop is CASSVGQANRAPLHF. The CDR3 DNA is TGTGCCAGCAGTGTGGGACAGGCGAACCGAGCACCCCTCCACTTT.

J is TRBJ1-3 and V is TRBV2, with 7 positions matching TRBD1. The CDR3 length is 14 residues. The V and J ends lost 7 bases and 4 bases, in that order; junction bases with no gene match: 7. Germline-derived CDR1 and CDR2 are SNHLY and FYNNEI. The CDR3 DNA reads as TGTGCCAGCAACCGAGGACAGGCCGGAAACACCATATATTTT. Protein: CASNRGQAGNTIYF.